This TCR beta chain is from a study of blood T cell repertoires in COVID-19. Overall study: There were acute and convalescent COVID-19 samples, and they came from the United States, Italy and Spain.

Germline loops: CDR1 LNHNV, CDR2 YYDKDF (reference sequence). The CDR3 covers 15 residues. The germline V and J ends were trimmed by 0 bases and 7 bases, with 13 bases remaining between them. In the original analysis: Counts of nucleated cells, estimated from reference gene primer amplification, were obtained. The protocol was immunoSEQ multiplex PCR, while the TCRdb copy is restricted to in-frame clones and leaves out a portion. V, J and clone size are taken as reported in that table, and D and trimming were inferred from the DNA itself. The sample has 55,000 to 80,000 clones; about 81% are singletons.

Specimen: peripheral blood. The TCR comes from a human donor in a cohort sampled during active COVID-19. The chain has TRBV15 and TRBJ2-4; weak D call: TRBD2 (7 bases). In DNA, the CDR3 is TGTGCCACCAGCAGAGAGATAGGGGGAGGGAACATTCAGTACTTC. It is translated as CATSREIGGGNIQYF.